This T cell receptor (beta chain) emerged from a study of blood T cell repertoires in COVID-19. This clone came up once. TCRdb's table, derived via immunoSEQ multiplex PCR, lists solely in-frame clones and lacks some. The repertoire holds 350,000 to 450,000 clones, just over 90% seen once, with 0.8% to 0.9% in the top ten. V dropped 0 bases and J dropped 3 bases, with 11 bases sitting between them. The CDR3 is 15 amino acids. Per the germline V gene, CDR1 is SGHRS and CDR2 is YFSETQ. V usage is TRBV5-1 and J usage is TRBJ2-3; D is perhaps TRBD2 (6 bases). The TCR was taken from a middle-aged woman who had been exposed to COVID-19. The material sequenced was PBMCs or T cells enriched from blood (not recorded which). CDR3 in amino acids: CASSLGTTATDTQYF. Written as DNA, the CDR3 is TGCGCCAGCAGCTTGGGGACTACGGCAACAGATACGCAGTATTTT. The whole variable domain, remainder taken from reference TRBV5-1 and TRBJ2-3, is KAGVTQTPRYLIKTRGQQVTLSCSPISGHRSVSWYQQTPGQGLQFLFEYFSETQRNKGNFPGRFSGRQFSNSRSEMNVSTLELGDSALYLCASSLGTTATDTQYFGPGTRLTVL.